Sequencing of this TCR beta chain was carried out in a study of T-cell memory formation after mild COVID-19. Study details: TCR clusters largely stayed donor specific. Whole-study findings and limits: Contracting clones localized mainly to CM and EM when CD4+ and mainly to EMRA when CD8+. Cross-reactive memory apparently joined, as some responding clones appeared in pre-infection memory.

This clonotype was seen a handful of times. Its antigen is as yet unknown. 5'RACE with constant-segment primers yielded barcoded, UMI-tagged TCR alpha and TCR beta cDNA libraries. TCRdb re-called the 5' RACE reads with MiXCR, one entry per CDR3 protein. Here the sample spans approximately 580,000 distinct CDR3 sequences, roughly 20% being singletons. V was pared by 0 bases and J by 2 bases, with 9 bases between. CDR3 length: 14 amino acids. CDR1 and CDR2 (germline): SGHRS, YFSETQ. This chain connects TRBV5-1 to TRBJ2-7; D may be TRBD1 (6 bases). The source is an adult woman who had mild COVID-19 (a few samples of this study predate the infection). Cell type and time point are not known. Sequenced input: PBMCs or a T cell subset sorted from them (not recorded which). CDR3 protein: CASSLGDKTYEQYF. In DNA, the CDR3 is TGCGCCAGCAGCTTGGGGGACAAGACCTACGAGCAGTACTTC.